This TCR beta chain was sequenced during a study of blood T cell repertoires in COVID-19. CDR1 is SGHTA and CDR2 is FQGNSA in the germline V gene. CDR3 length: 15 amino acids. The V and J ends lost 2 bases and 4 bases respectively, with 12 bases between them. The table came from immunoSEQ multiplex PCR; TCRdb's copy has only in-frame clones and leaves some out. The sample yields some 320,000 clones, around 90% seen once. Cohort assignment relied on participant-reported clinical history. V gene TRBV7-2 combines with J gene TRBJ2-1; unclear D gene. Specimen: PBMCs or T cells enriched from blood (not recorded which). The receptor comes from a man aged 60 to 75 who had recovered from COVID-19. The CDR3 protein is CASSLSRGSYNEQFF. CDR3 coding DNA: TGTGCCAGCAGCTTAAGTAGAGGCTCTTACAATGAGCAGTTCTTC.